This is a list of T cell receptor beta chains from one sample in a study of cytomegalovirus exposure and HLA in healthy donors. Generated by immunoSEQ multiplex PCR, the TCRdb table keeps only in-frame clones and is missing some. The sample has about 150,000 clones, roughly three quarters seen once. The sample was PBMCs. The origin of the receptors is a woman in her thirties or forties in good health and CMV-seronegative. CDR3s include the opening cysteine and the closing phenylalanine or tryptophan. The D gene is left open where the match is weak. Clone size appears in some rows only: once, few, many, or a class for an expanded clone.

clone_size	v_call	j_call	d_call	cdr3_aa	cdr3_nt
-	TRBV6-5	TRBJ2-5	-	CASRGGGETQYF	TGTGCCAGCAGGGGAGGTGGAGAGACCCAGTACTTC
-	TRBV7-2	TRBJ1-1	-	CASSLAGGSGTEAFF	TGTGCCAGCAGCTTAGCGGGGGGGTCGGGCACTGAAGCTTTCTTT
-	TRBV2	TRBJ2-5	-	CASSEGFSGAGETQYF	TGTGCCAGCAGTGAAGGTTTCTCAGGGGCTGGAGAGACCCAGTACTTC
-	TRBV29-1	TRBJ2-2	-	CSAESQGGELFF	TGCAGCGCCGAGAGTCAGGGAGGGGAGCTGTTTTTT
-	TRBV6-1	TRBJ2-5	-	CAIARGLETQYF	TGTGCCATCGCAAGGGGTTTGGAGACCCAGTACTTC
-	TRBV12-5	TRBJ1-5	-	CASGSRQENQPQHF	TGTGCTAGTGGTTCGAGACAGGAGAATCAGCCCCAGCATTTT
few	TRBV4-1	TRBJ2-3	TRBD2	CASSPIAGRGSPSVTDTQYF	TGCGCCAGCAGCCCGATAGCGGGTCGGGGAAGTCCCTCAGTGACAGATACGCAGTATTTT
-	TRBV19	TRBJ1-1	TRBD1	CASSQGANTEAFF	TGTGCCAGTAGCCAGGGGGCGAACACTGAAGCTTTCTTT
-	TRBV11-3	TRBJ2-7	TRBD1	CASSPVDRATYEQYF	TGTGCCAGCAGCCCCGTCGACAGGGCCACCTACGAGCAGTACTTC
-	TRBV7-3	TRBJ2-1	-	CASSFGGVYNEQFF	TGTGCCAGCAGCTTTGGCGGGGTTTACAATGAGCAGTTCTTC
-	TRBV5-5	TRBJ1-2	-	CASSPGTGTNYGYTF	TGTGCCAGCAGCCCGGGAACAGGGACTAACTATGGCTACACCTTC
-	TRBV7-3	TRBJ2-7	-	CASSFGAGYYEQYF	TGTGCCAGCAGCTTTGGCGCAGGGTACTACGAGCAGTACTTC
-	TRBV9	TRBJ2-3	-	CASSKGGTDTQYF	TGTGCCAGCAGCAAAGGGGGCACAGATACGCAGTATTTT